This T cell receptor (beta chain) comes out of a study of T cells after posttransplantation cyclophosphamide. On this clone: Antigen unknown.

Some clones are missing from TCRdb's copy, which holds only in-frame ones; the method was immunoSEQ multiplex PCR. The sample shows approximately 3,600 clones, just under 70% of them seen only once. The related graft donor's blood sample was taken on the day of bone marrow donation. Study observations and caveats: Later blood repertoires were often dominated by clones from the donor CD8+ memory compartment. Blood and skin or GI T cell repertoires showed limited TRB overlap.

Germline values: CDR1 SGHDT, CDR2 YYEEEE. V gave up 6 bases and J gave up 5 bases, with 9 bases separating them. The CDR3 spans 12 residues. The V and J genes are TRBV5-6 and TRBJ2-1; D not resolved. Sequenced material: memory CD8+ T cells sorted from blood. This sequence was found in a man aged 45 to 65. CDR3 DNA: TGTGCCAGCAAATACCGGGACAATGAGCAGTTCTTC. Protein product: CASKYRDNEQFF.